A single sample gave rise to the 24 T cell receptor beta chains below, sequenced in a study of blood T cell repertoires in COVID-19 (TCRdb year 2020). Receptor amplification or capture employed the immunoSEQ multiplex PCR assay. Entries here come from immuneACCESS through TCRdb and include only in-frame sequences with V and J called. Some clones fail to appear in such tables; in the studies checked, an unresolved V gene covers under half of the shortfall, and the cause of the remainder is unknown. The sample table records around 200,000 clones; 86% of these occur just once. The top ten clones comprise 4.5% to 5.5% of the sample. Input material: PBMCs or T cells enriched from blood (not recorded which). These receptors all come from a woman aged 25 to 39 who had been exposed to COVID-19.

The chain couples TRBV24-1 to TRBJ2-5; 7 bases are a match to TRBD2. The CDR3 has 14 residues. The germline CDR1 and CDR2 sequences are KGHDR and SFDVKD. V lost 10 bases, J lost 2 bases, and 9 bases stayed unmatched. CDR3 protein: CATAPDGGQETQYF. As DNA, the CDR3 is TGTGCCACGGCCCCGGACGGGGGGCAAGAGACCCAGTACTTC.

The chain combines TRBV2 with TRBJ1-1; possible D gene TRBD1, 6 bases. The CDR3 covers 13 residues. With 4 bases removed from V and 6 bases from J, the gap between germline ends came to 12 bases. CDR1 and CDR2 (germline): SNHLY, FYNNEI. DNA for the CDR3: TGTGCCAGCAGTGTCACAGGGACGGCTGAAGCTTTCTTT. Translation: CASSVTGTAEAFF.

With respect to this clone: At one end the junction does not follow the germline gene, possibly because of a read error. The chain carries TRBV28 and TRBJ1-6, with 7 bases matching TRBD1. The CDR3 spans 14 residues. CDR1 and CDR2 from the germline V gene are MDHEN and SYDVKM. CDR3 in DNA: TGTGCCAGCGGTCAGGACAGGCAAGATTCAACCCTCCACTTT. It translates to CASGQDRQDSTLHF.

The chain carries TRBV12-3 or TRBV12-4 and TRBJ2-3, with 9 nucleotides matching TRBD1. The CDR3 extends over 13 amino acids. The junction had 3 bases not matched to a gene; V was cut back by 4 bases and J by 7 bases. CDR3 sequence: CASSYNRGHTQYF. The CDR3 DNA sequence: TGTGCCAGCAGTTATAACAGGGGGCATACGCAGTATTTT.

The rearrangement joins TRBV3-1 (or the pseudogene TRBV3-2) to TRBJ1-2; a weak D match, TRBD1 (5 bases). The CDR3 extends over 15 amino acids. Germline V lookup: CDR1 LGHDT, CDR2 YNNKEL (reference sequence). The germline V and J ends were trimmed by 1 base and 4 bases, with 13 bases remaining between them. CDR3 loop: CASSQADRESYGYTF. The CDR3, as DNA: TGTGCCAGCAGCCAAGCCGACAGAGAGTCCTATGGCTACACCTTC.

The J gene is TRBJ1-1, the V gene TRBV11-2, with no clear D. Trimming removed 5 bases at V and 0 bases at J, with 7 bases between. The germline CDR1 and CDR2 sequences are SGHAT and FQNNGV. The CDR3 spans 13 residues. The CDR3 DNA reads as TGTGCCAGCAGCCCAAACATGAACACTGAAGCTTTCTTT. It translates to CASSPNMNTEAFF.

This chain links TRBV20-1 with TRBJ2-2; the match to TRBD2 covers 10 bases. This CDR3 region has 15 residues. CDR1 is DFQATT, CDR2 SNEGSKA, per germline (reference sequence). The V gene end was trimmed by 3 bases and the J gene end by 7 bases; junction bases not matched to a gene: 8. The CDR3 DNA sequence: TGCAGTGCTAGTGAGGGACTAGCGTTCGGCGGGGAGCTGTTTTTT. Protein product: CSASEGLAFGGELFF.

CDR3: CASSQDGRGRQETQYF. CDR3 nucleotide sequence: TGCGCCAGCAGCCAAGACGGACGGGGTAGACAAGAGACCCAGTACTTC. The rearrangement joins TRBV4-1 to TRBJ2-5; D perhaps matches TRBD2 (5 bases). Trimming removed 0 bases at V and 2 bases at J, with 13 bases between. CDR3 length: 16 amino acids. Germline values: CDR1 MGHRA, CDR2 YSYEKL.

The chain combines TRBV21-1 with TRBJ2-7; TRBD1, the table's D call, was not compared with the DNA. TRBV21-1 is termed a pseudogene. The CDR3 loop spans 14 amino acids. In DNA form, the CDR3 reads TGTGCCAGCAGCGGGGACAGGGTGACCTACGAGCAGTACTTC. It encodes CASSGDRVTYEQYF.

The V call is TRBV7-9, the J call TRBJ2-3, with 9 nucleotides matching TRBD1. The CDR3 covers 15 residues. Germline V gene sequence: CDR1 SEHNR, CDR2 FQNEAQ (reference sequence). With 4 bases clipped from V and 8 bases from J, the junction kept 10 bases outside the gene matches. The CDR3, as DNA: TGTGCCAGCAGCTCCTCCGGGACAGGGTCAGTTACGCAGTATTTT. Translating it yields CASSSSGTGSVTQYF.

This sequence joins TRBV11-3 and TRBJ1-4; weak D call: TRBD1 (6 bases). Trimming took 5 bases from V and 7 from J, leaving 14 bases between them. The CDR3 has 14 residues. Germline CDR1 SGHNT, CDR2 YENEEA. The CDR3, as DNA: TGTGCCAGCAGCCTGCGAAGGGGGAGTGAAAAACTGTTTTTT. Translation gives CASSLRRGSEKLFF.

This sequence joins TRBV6-5 and TRBJ2-1; 14 nucleotides line up with TRBD2. The CDR3 totals 15 residues. Germline V gives CDR1 MNHEY, CDR2 SVGAGI. J gave up 2 bases and V 6 bases, and 0 bases lay outside the gene matches. The CDR3 DNA is TGTGCCAGCAGGGGACTAGCGGGGGCCTACAATGAGCAGTTCTTC. Protein sequence: CASRGLAGAYNEQFF.

This chain uses TRBV10-1 with TRBJ1-1; possible D gene TRBD1, 6 bases. V lost 10 bases, J lost 0 bases, and 12 bases lay in between. Germline V gene data show CDR1 as WNHNN and CDR2 as SYGVQD (reference sequence). CDR3 length: 13 amino acids. The CDR3 protein is CATRQEMNTEAFF. As DNA, the CDR3 is TGCGCCACCCGACAGGAGATGAACACTGAAGCTTTCTTT.

This sequence joins TRBV27 and TRBJ2-7; 9 bases match TRBD1. The CDR3 extends over 14 amino acids. The germline V gene encodes CDR1 MNHEY and CDR2 SMNVEV (reference sequence). V trimming: 5 bases; J trimming: 0 bases; junction bases outside the gene matches: 2. The CDR3 bases are TGTGCCAGCAGTGGGACAGGGAGCTCCTACGAGCAGTACTTC. Translated: CASSGTGSSYEQYF.

The chain links TRBV7-3 to TRBJ2-2; 12 nucleotides line up with TRBD2. CDR3 length: 16 amino acids. Germline V CDR1 and CDR2: SGHTA, FQGTGA. The junction had 5 bases not matched to a gene; V was cut back by 6 bases and J by 3 bases. Written as DNA, the CDR3 is TGTGCCAGCAGTTATGGACTAGCGGGGCACACCGGGGAGCTGTTTTTT. This translates into CASSYGLAGHTGELFF.

J is TRBJ1-2 and V is TRBV10-3, with D tentatively TRBD1 (6 bases). CDR1 and CDR2 (germline): ENHRY, SYGVKD. CDR3 length: 13 amino acids. Trimming took 6 bases from V and 3 from J, leaving 11 bases between them. In DNA form, the CDR3 reads TGTGCCATCAGGACTCACAGGGACTATGGCTACACCTTC. It yields the protein CAIRTHRDYGYTF.

The V and J genes are TRBV5-1 and TRBJ2-3; 11 bases are a match to TRBD2. The V gene's germline CDR1 is SGHRS and CDR2 YFSETQ. The length of the CDR3 is 16 residues. The J segment lost 5 bases and the V segment lost 0 bases, leaving 5 bases of the junction unmatched. The CDR3 sequence: CASSLEPSGGRDTQYF. In nucleotides, the CDR3 is TGCGCCAGCAGCTTGGAACCTAGCGGGGGGCGAGATACGCAGTATTTT.

The chain employs TRBV5-6 and TRBJ2-1; D unresolved. Germline V lookup: CDR1 SGHDT, CDR2 YYEEEE. There are 12 residues in the CDR3. Trimming left V 4 bases short and J 7 bases short, with 9 bases between. The CDR3 sequence: CASSPAGNEQFF. As DNA, the CDR3 is TGTGCCAGCAGCCCCGCCGGGAATGAGCAGTTCTTC.

The J gene is TRBJ1-4, the V gene TRBV18; 8 nucleotides match TRBD1. The V segment lost 0 bases and the J segment 8 bases; nucleotides outside the gene matches: 2. There are 14 residues in the CDR3. Germline-derived CDR1 and CDR2 are KGHSH and LQKENI. The CDR3 reads CASSPPGQGEKLFF. The CDR3 DNA follows: TGTGCCAGCTCACCACCCGGACAGGGAGAAAAACTGTTTTTT.

V is TRBV19 and J is TRBJ1-4, with 7 bases aligning to TRBD1. CDR1 and CDR2 (germline): LNHDA, SQIVND (reference sequence). V was clipped by 3 bases and J by 8 bases; unmatched bases: 9. This CDR3 is built from 15 residues. CDR3 sequence reads: CASSIGSGGFEKLFF. CDR3 in DNA: TGTGCCAGTAGTATCGGGTCAGGGGGTTTCGAAAAACTGTTTTTT.

The chain carries TRBV10-3 and TRBJ2-1, with a weak D call TRBD1 (6 bases). Germline CDR1 is ENHRY and CDR2 is SYGVKD. V lost 7 bases and J lost 8, with 18 bases in between. The CDR3 has 14 residues. The DNA of the CDR3 is TGTGCCATCATGCCGGCCCCGGCAGGGGATGAGCAGTTCTTC. Protein product: CAIMPAPAGDEQFF.

This chain links TRBV19 with TRBJ2-7; D is uncertain. CDR1 and CDR2 (germline): LNHDA, SQIVND (reference sequence). This CDR3 region has 16 residues. Deletions cut 2 bases from V and 1 base from J, with 15 bases between. The CDR3 DNA sequence: TGTGCCAGTAGTATAAGGCCAGGCCCCGTTTCCTACGAGCAGTACTTC. This sequence encodes CASSIRPGPVSYEQYF.

This clone occurred once. The chain couples TRBV11-3 to TRBJ1-1, with D possibly TRBD1 on 5 matching bases. From germline, CDR1 is SGHNT and CDR2 YENEEA. This CDR3 has 15 amino acids. V lost 5 bases to trimming and J lost 2 bases, with 15 bases between them. CDR3 residues: CASSPRGLANTEAFF. The CDR3, as DNA: TGTGCCAGCAGCCCGCGGGGGTTAGCCAACACTGAAGCTTTCTTT.

CDR3 amino acids: CASSATSGGSNEQFF. As DNA, the CDR3 is TGTGCCAGCAGTGCCACTAGCGGGGGCTCGAATGAGCAGTTCTTC. This chain links TRBV2 with TRBJ2-1, with 11 bases aligning to TRBD2. The CDR3 consists of 15 residues. J lost 7 bases, V lost 4 bases, and 6 bases had no gene match. CDR1 SNHLY and CDR2 FYNNEI come from the germline V gene.